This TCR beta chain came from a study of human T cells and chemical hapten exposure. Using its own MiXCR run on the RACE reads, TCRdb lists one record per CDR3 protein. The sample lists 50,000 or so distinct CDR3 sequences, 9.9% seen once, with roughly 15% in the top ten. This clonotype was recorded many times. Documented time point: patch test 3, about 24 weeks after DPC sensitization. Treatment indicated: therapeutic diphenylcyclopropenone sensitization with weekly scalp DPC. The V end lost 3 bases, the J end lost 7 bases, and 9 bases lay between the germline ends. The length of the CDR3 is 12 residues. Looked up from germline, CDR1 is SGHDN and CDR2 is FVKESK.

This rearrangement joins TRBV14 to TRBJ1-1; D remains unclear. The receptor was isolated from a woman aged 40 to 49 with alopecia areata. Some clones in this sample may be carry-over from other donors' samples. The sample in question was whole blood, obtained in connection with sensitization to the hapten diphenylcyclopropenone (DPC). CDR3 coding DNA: TGTGCCAGCAGCCAGTGGCGTTTTGAAGCTTTCTTT. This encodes CASSQWRFEAFF.